This TCR beta chain was documented in a study of a mutant IDH1 vaccine in newly diagnosed glioma. Time point defined: baseline, week 1 (first vaccination visit). Treatment: pre-vaccination baseline after standard-of-care therapy. Diagnosis in the donors showed new WHO grade 3 or 4 astrocytomas that were IDH1-mutant and ATRX-lost. Sequencing was performed with immunoSEQ multiplex PCR; in TCRdb, only in-frame clones are kept and a portion is missing. Among 50,000 to 65,000 clones listed, approximately 80% were seen once. The V end lost 0 bases, the J end lost 2 bases, and 11 bases lay between the germline ends. Germline-derived CDR1 and CDR2 are SGHRS and YFSETQ. The CDR3 length is 15 residues.

Sequencing was performed on PBMCs, taken from a glioma patient treated with radiotherapy, temozolomide or both. The TCR sequence derives from a man aged 18-30 years with glioma. The rearrangement joins TRBV5-1 to TRBJ2-5; D gene uncertain. The CDR3 nucleotides read TGCGCCAGCAGCTTGGTGCGCTCCGGTCAAGAGACCCAGTACTTC. Protein sequence: CASSLVRSGQETQYF. The whole variable domain, filled in from reference TRBV5-1 and TRBJ2-5, reads KAGVTQTPRYLIKTRGQQVTLSCSPISGHRSVSWYQQTPGQGLQFLFEYFSETQRNKGNFPGRFSGRQFSNSRSEMNVSTLELGDSALYLCASSLVRSGQETQYFGPGTRLLVL.